The entry that follows covers one T cell receptor beta chain sequence. Its specificity is not known. Time point in this sample: 2015-2016 season, pre-vaccination. Blood volume per time point ranged from about 35 to 110 mL. Non-naive CD4+CXCR5+PD-1+ cTfh were sorted into ICOS+CD38+ and ICOS-CD38- fractions. The data stem from a study of follicular helper T cells after annual influenza vaccination. Study at large: For some subjects, blood spans the 2013-2014, 2014-2015 and 2015-2016 annual vaccinations. Study observations and caveats: ICOS+CD38+ cTfh clonality tracked population frequency, and its change tracked circulating plasmablast change.

The length of the CDR3 is 16 residues. Trimming removed 5 bases at V and 0 bases at J, with 16 bases between. The germline V gene has CDR1 MNHNY and CDR2 SVGAGI (reference sequence). The table came from immunoSEQ multiplex PCR; TCRdb's copy has only in-frame clones and leaves some out. This table holds approximately 9,000 clones, around nine tenths found once. The chain employs TRBV6-6 and TRBJ1-1, with a possible D match to TRBD1 (5 bases). Sample: CXCR5+ CD38- circulating T follicular helper cells from blood, taken on the day of influenza vaccination. Subset noted: circulating Tfh, non-naive CD4+CXCR5+PD-1+ (ICOS+CD38+ or ICOS-CD38-). This TCR was recovered from an adult who received the influenza vaccine. The CDR3 protein is CASSPRQKTLNTEAFF. The CDR3 nucleotides read TGTGCCAGCAGTCCCCGACAGAAGACCTTGAACACTGAAGCTTTCTTT.